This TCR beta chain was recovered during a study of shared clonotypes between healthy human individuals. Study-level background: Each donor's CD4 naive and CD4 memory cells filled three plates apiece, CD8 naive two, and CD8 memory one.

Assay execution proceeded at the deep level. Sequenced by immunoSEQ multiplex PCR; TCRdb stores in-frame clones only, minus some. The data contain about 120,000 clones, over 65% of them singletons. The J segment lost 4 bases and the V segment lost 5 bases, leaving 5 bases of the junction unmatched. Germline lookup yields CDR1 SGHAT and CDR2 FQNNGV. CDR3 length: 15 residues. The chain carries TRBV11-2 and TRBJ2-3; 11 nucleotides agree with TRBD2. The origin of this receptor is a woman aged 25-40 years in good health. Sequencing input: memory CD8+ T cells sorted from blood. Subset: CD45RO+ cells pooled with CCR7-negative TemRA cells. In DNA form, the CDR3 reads TGTGCCAGCAGCATCGGGACTAGCGGCGCAGATACGCAGTATTTT. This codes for CASSIGTSGADTQYF.